These T cell receptor beta chains were read from a single sample in a study of T cell responses to AZD1222 COVID-19 vaccine. TCRdb's table, derived via immunoSEQ multiplex PCR, lists solely in-frame clones and lacks some. The sample has 85,000 to 120,000 clones, almost 90% seen once. Sequenced material: peripheral blood, taken on day 0 of AZD1222 vaccination. The receptors stem from an adult in good health. Each CDR3 is given with its conserved first and last residue.

TRBV27	TRBJ2-5	CAILHRDHQETQYF
TRBV27	TRBJ2-1	CASSGEGAGEGNEQFF
TRBV3-1/TRBV3-2	TRBJ2-5	CASSRDFEETQYF
TRBV28	TRBJ2-7	CASSFDRNYEQYF
TRBV19	TRBJ1-5	CASGGKINQPQHF
TRBV10-1	TRBJ1-2	CASSEEKNYGYTF
TRBV13	TRBJ2-5	CASSFPAEETQYF
TRBV5-4	TRBJ2-1	CASTPWLAGNNEQFF
TRBV28	TRBJ1-5	CASSLQLNQPQHF
TRBV10-3	TRBJ1-1	CAITGQRNTEAFF
TRBV27	TRBJ1-1	CASSWDGTVRWTEAFF